This entry features one TCR beta chain sequence. Its specificity is unknown. The entry originates in a study of cytomegalovirus exposure and HLA in healthy donors. Study-level points and caveats: Specificity of a few CMV-associated chains for CMV antigens was verified in vitro. Reports showed the classifier diagnosing cytomegalovirus status with high specificity and sensitivity.

V lost 8 bases and J 7 bases, leaving 21 bases between the germline ends. Germline V gives CDR1 SGHNT, CDR2 YENEEA. The CDR3 totals 14 residues. Amplification used 60 Vbeta primers and 13 Jbeta primers. The assay was immunoSEQ multiplex PCR, and TCRdb's table has in-frame clones only and misses some. The profile shows fewer than 200,000 clones, roughly 80% of them singletons. The clonotype was recovered from a young woman in good health and CMV-seronegative. Sequenced material: PBMCs. V gene TRBV11-3 combines with J gene TRBJ2-7; TRBD1 is a possible D gene (5 bases). The CDR3 DNA is TGTGCCAGCCACCCAGGGCTATCCCCTCGAGAGCAGTACTTC. This encodes CASHPGLSPREQYF.